The 3 T cell receptor beta chains given below trace back to one sample, sequenced in a study of spatial heterogeneity in lung cancer. Sample time point: sample taken at primary tumor resection. Their antigen targets remain unknown. Study outcomes and limitations: The study found that expanded intratumoral alpha and beta TCR counts tracked tumor mutation counts.

A single record per CDR3 protein comes from TCRdb applying MiXCR to the 5' RACE reads. The sample has around 20,000 distinct CDR3 sequences; roughly 7.5% are singletons. This specimen was lung tumor tissue, taken at surgery. Receptor source: a male donor with early-stage non-small cell lung cancer.

This clonotype was seen repeatedly, ten times or more. The J gene is TRBJ2-7, the V gene TRBV9, with TRBD2 identical over 9 bases. The CDR3 length is 17 residues. Germline V gene lookup returns CDR1 SGDLS and CDR2 YYNGEE. With 0 bases clipped from V and 2 bases from J, the junction kept 9 bases outside the gene matches. The CDR3 is CASSVGGLAGTTYEQYF. The CDR3 nucleotides read TGTGCCAGCAGCGTAGGCGGGCTAGCGGGGACTACCTACGAGCAGTACTTC.

This clonotype has a count of ten or more. The V and J genes are TRBV7-2 and TRBJ1-4, with 7 bases aligning to TRBD1. The CDR3 sequence is 13 residues long. Per germline, CDR1 SGHTA and CDR2 FQGNSA. J gave up 7 bases and V 5 bases, and 4 bases lay outside the gene matches. In DNA, the CDR3 is TGTGCCAGCAGCCAACAGGGGCGTGAAAAACTGTTTTTT. Its translation is CASSQQGREKLFF.

This clonotype was counted many times. The chain is built from TRBV28 and TRBJ2-2, with 10 bases lining up with TRBD1. This CDR3 is built from 15 residues. Trimming cost V 6 bases and J 7 bases; bases outside gene matches: 8. Germline V gene lookup returns CDR1 MDHEN and CDR2 SYDVKM. The CDR3 nucleotides are TGTGCCAGCAGCTATCCGACAGGGGGCCACGGGGAGCTGTTTTTT. Protein: CASSYPTGGHGELFF.